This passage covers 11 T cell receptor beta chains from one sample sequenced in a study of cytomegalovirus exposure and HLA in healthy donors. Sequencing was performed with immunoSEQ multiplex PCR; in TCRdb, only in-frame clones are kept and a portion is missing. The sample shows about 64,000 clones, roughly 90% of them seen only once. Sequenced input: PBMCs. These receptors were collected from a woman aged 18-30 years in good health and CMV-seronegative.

CDR3 amino acids: CASREREGLGEQYF. The CDR3 nucleotides read TGTGCCAGCAGAGAGCGGGAGGGCCTCGGCGAGCAGTACTTC. This rearrangement joins TRBV2 to TRBJ2-7; TRBD2 aligns across 10 bases. Germline CDR1 reads SNHLY; CDR2 reads FYNNEI. The CDR3 length is 14 residues. Unmatched junction bases numbered 8, after V lost 6 bases and J lost 6 bases. Based on the CDR3 plus reference TRBV2 and TRBJ2-7, the full variable domain is EPEVTQTPSHQVTQMGQEVILRCVPISNHLYFYWYRQILGQKVEFLVSFYNNEISEKSEIFDDQFSVERPDGSNFTLKIRSTKLEDSAMYFCASREREGLGEQYFGPGTRLTVT.

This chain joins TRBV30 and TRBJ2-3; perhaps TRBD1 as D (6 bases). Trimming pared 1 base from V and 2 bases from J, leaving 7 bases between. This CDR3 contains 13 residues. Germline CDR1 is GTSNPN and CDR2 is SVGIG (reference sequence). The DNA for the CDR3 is TGTGCCTGGAGTGGGGGGCCCACAGATACGCAGTATTTT. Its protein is CAWSGGPTDTQYF.

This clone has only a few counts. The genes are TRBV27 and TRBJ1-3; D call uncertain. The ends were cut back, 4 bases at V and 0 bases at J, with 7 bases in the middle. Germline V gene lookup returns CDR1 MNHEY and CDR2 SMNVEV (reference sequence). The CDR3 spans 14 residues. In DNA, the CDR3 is TGTGCCAGCAGTTCGCTCGGCTCTGGAAACACCATATATTTT. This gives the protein CASSSLGSGNTIYF.

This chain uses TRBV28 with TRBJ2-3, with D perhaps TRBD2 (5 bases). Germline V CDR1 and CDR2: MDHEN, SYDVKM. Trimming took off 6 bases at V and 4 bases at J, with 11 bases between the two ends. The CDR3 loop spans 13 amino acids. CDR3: CASSPRASDTQYF. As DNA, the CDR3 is TGTGCCAGCAGCCCGCGGGCATCAGATACGCAGTATTTT. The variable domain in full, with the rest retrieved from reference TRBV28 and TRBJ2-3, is DVKVTQSSRYLVKRTGEKVFLECVQDMDHENMFWYRQDPGLGLRLIYFSYDVKMKEKGDIPEGYSVSREKKERFSLILESASTNQTSMYLCASSPRASDTQYFGPGTRLTVL.

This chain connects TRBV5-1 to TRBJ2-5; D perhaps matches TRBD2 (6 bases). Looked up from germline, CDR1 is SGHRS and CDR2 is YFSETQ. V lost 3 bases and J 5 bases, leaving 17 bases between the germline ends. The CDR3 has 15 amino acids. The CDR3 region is CASSSGLRIEETQYF. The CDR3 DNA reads TGCGCCAGCAGCTCGGGACTTAGGATTGAGGAGACCCAGTACTTC. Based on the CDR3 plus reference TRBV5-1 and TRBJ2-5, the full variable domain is KAGVTQTPRYLIKTRGQQVTLSCSPISGHRSVSWYQQTPGQGLQFLFEYFSETQRNKGNFPGRFSGRQFSNSRSEMNVSTLELGDSALYLCASSSGLRIEETQYFGPGTRLLVL.

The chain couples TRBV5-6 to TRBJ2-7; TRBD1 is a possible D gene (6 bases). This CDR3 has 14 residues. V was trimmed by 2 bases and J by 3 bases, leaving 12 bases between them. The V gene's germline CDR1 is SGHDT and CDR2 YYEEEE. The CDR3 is CASSLQGNYYEQYF. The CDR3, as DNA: TGTGCCAGCAGCTTACAGGGTAATTACTACGAGCAGTACTTC.

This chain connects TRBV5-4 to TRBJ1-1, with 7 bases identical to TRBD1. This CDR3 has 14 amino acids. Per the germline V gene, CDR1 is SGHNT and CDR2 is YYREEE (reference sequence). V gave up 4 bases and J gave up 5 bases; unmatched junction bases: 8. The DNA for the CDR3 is TGTGCCAGCAGCCCCACAGGGGTCCAAACTGAAGCTTTCTTT. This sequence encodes CASSPTGVQTEAFF.

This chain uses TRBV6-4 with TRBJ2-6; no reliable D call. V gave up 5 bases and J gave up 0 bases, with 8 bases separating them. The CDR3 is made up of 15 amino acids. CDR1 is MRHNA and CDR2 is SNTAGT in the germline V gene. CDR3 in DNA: TGTGCCAGCAGTCCGGAGTTCTCTGGGGCCAACGTCCTGACTTTC. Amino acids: CASSPEFSGANVLTF.

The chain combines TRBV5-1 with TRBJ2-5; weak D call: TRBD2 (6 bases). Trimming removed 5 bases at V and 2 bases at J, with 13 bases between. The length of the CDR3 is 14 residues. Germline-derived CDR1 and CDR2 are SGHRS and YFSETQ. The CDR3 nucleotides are TGCGCCAGCAGTTTTCGGGACTTACAAGAGACCCAGTACTTC. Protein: CASSFRDLQETQYF.

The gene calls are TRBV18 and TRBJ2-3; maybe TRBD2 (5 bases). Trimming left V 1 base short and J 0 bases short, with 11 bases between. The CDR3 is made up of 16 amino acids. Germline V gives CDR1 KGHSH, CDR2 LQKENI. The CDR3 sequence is CASSPLPSTSTDTQYF. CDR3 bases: TGTGCCAGCTCACCACTTCCTAGCACTAGCACAGATACGCAGTATTTT.

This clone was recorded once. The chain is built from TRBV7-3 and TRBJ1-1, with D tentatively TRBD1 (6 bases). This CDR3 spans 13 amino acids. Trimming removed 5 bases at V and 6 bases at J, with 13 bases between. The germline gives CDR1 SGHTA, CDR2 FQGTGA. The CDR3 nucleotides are TGTGCCAGCAGCCTAAGCAGGGGCGCTGAAGCTTTCTTT. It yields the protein CASSLSRGAEAFF.